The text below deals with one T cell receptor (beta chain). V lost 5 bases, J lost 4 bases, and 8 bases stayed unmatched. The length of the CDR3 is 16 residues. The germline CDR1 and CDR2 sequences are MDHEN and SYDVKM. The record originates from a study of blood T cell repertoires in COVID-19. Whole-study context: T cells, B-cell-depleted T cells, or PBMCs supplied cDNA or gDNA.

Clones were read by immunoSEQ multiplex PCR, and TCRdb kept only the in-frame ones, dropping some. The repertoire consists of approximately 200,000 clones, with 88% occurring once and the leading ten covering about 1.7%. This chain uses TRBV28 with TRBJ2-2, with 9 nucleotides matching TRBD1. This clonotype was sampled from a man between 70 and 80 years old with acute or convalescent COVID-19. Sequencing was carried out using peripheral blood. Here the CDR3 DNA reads TGTGCCAGCAGTACCCGACAGGGGGGGGGCACCGGGGAGCTGTTTTTT. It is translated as CASSTRQGGGTGELFF.